These T cell receptor beta chains were read from a single sample in a study of T-cell memory formation after mild COVID-19. TCRdb re-called the 5' RACE reads through MiXCR, storing one row per CDR3 protein. The table includes about 620,000 distinct CDR3 sequences, roughly 18% detected once. Sequenced input: PBMCs or a T cell subset sorted from them (not recorded which). Every receptor here comes from an adult woman who had mild COVID-19 (a few samples of this study predate the infection). Cell type and time point are not known. CDR3s include the opening cysteine and the closing phenylalanine or tryptophan. D genes are given only for firm matches. The size entry is marked missing in some rows and otherwise reads once, few, many or a size class.

DNA,CDR3,V,size,J,D
TGCGCCAGCAGCCAAGATATGACTACCAGTCAGCCCCAGCATTTT,CASSQDMTTSQPQHF,TRBV4-1,-,TRBJ1-5,-
TGCAGTGCTGAGCCAGGGGATCAGGGCACAGATACGCAGTATTTT,CSAEPGDQGTDTQYF,TRBV20-1,-,TRBJ2-3,-
TGTGCCAGCAGCTTTGGACAGGGCCCGAACATTCAGTACTTC,CASSFGQGPNIQYF,TRBV11-2,many,TRBJ2-4,TRBD1
TGTGCCAGCAGCGTGGCTATCTCTGGAAACACCATATATTTT,CASSVAISGNTIYF,TRBV9,few,TRBJ1-3,-
TGTGCCACCAGCCAGGAGCAGAACACCGGGGAGCTGTTTTTT,CATSQEQNTGELFF,TRBV15,many,TRBJ2-2,-
TGTGCCACGTCGACCGGCTCCTACAATGAGCAGTTCTTC,CATSTGSYNEQFF,TRBV24-1,-,TRBJ2-1,-
TGTGCCAGTGGGGTTGCGGGAGGACTCCAAGGCGAGCAGTTCTTC,CASGVAGGLQGEQFF,TRBV9,few,TRBJ2-1,TRBD2
TGTGCCAGCAGTGAGGAAGGAGGGTGGGGCCAGCCCCAGCATTTT,CASSEEGGWGQPQHF,TRBV2,few,TRBJ1-5,-
TGTGCCAGTACCCCATACGGGACCCAATGGGGAGGCACTGGCTACACCTTC,CASTPYGTQWGGTGYTF,TRBV19,once,TRBJ1-2,-
TGCGCCAGCAGCCCGGGACTAGCGGGCCCTAATGAGCAGTTCTTC,CASSPGLAGPNEQFF,TRBV4-1,few,TRBJ2-1,TRBD2
TGCGCCAGCAGCTTAGCGGGGGCGGAAGATACGCAGTATTTT,CASSLAGAEDTQYF,TRBV5-1,many,TRBJ2-3,TRBD2
TGTGCCACTACGGACAGGAGTTATGGCTACACCTTC,CATTDRSYGYTF,TRBV6-5,-,TRBJ1-2,TRBD1
TGTGCCAGCAGCGAAGCCCGGGGGCACGCGAACACTGAAGCTTTCTTT,CASSEARGHANTEAFF,TRBV7-9,few,TRBJ1-1,-
TGTGCCAGCAGCATAGGACATTCGAACACCGGGGAGCTGTTTTTT,CASSIGHSNTGELFF,TRBV5-6,many,TRBJ2-2,-
TGTGCCAGCAGCTTACTCTGGGTGCTTCCTCGCTCCTACGAGCAGTACTTC,CASSLLWVLPRSYEQYF,TRBV11-2,-,TRBJ2-7,-
TGTGCCAGCAGCTCCGTTCTTAGCGGGGGGGGCAATGAGCAGTTCTTC,CASSSVLSGGGNEQFF,TRBV7-9,few,TRBJ2-1,TRBD2
TGTGCCAGTAGTATAGTCGCTAGCGGCAAATACGAGCAGTACTTC,CASSIVASGKYEQYF,TRBV19,-,TRBJ2-7,TRBD2
TGTGCCAGCAGCCCGGATAGGGAGGACTATGGCTACACCTTC,CASSPDREDYGYTF,TRBV7-8,few,TRBJ1-2,-
TGTGCCAGCAGTCCTCGGACAGGGGCCTACAATGAGCAGTTCTTC,CASSPRTGAYNEQFF,TRBV12-3/TRBV12-4,many,TRBJ2-1,TRBD1
TGTGCCAGCAGCTTAGAGCGGGGAGGCTATGGCTACACCTTC,CASSLERGGYGYTF,TRBV7-6,-,TRBJ1-2,-
TGTGCCAGCAGCTTATCTGGATGGCTAGCGGGGTCCAATGAGCAGTTCTTC,CASSLSGWLAGSNEQFF,TRBV7-9,-,TRBJ2-1,TRBD2
TGTGCCAGCAGCCGTAGCGGGGGGGCCTCCGAGCAGTTCTTC,CASSRSGGASEQFF,TRBV7-9,-,TRBJ2-1,TRBD2
TGCAGTGCTCCCGGGACAGGGGTGTGCTTC,CSAPGTGVCF,TRBV20-1,-,TRBJ2-5,TRBD1
TGCGCCAGCAGCCAAGTGGTAGCGAAGTACTACAATGAGCAGTTCTTC,CASSQVVAKYYNEQFF,TRBV4-3,few,TRBJ2-1,-
TGTGCCAGCAGTGAAAGGGGACTATTAAAAGAGACCCAGTACTTC,CASSERGLLKETQYF,TRBV2,-,TRBJ2-5,TRBD2
TGTGCCAGCAGCTTAGGTTTCGGCAGAACAGATACGCAGTATTTT,CASSLGFGRTDTQYF,TRBV7-7,many,TRBJ2-3,-
TGCGCCAGCAGCCAAGGGGGGGTCGCGGTCGGGGAGCAGTACTTC,CASSQGGVAVGEQYF,TRBV5-1,few,TRBJ2-7,-
TGTGCCAGCAGCCCGACAGGGAATACCGCAGATACGCAGTATTTT,CASSPTGNTADTQYF,TRBV9,-,TRBJ2-3,TRBD1
TGCGCCAGCAGCTCGGACAACTCCTACGAGCAGTACTTC,CASSSDNSYEQYF,TRBV5-1,-,TRBJ2-7,-
TGTGCCAGCCGCCAGGATGCCTTGGCCCATTCGCCCCAGCATTTT,CASRQDALAHSPQHF,TRBV12-3/TRBV12-4,few,TRBJ1-5,-
TGTGCCAGCAGTTTACAACAGGGGGCTATATCGAAGACCCAGTACTTC,CASSLQQGAISKTQYF,TRBV12-3/TRBV12-4,-,TRBJ2-5,TRBD1
TGCAGCGGATCTAACCGGGACAGGGTCCACGAGCAGTACTTC,CSGSNRDRVHEQYF,TRBV29-1,-,TRBJ2-7,TRBD1
TGTGCCAGCAGCGTTGGCCCCGACACAGATACGCAGTATTTT,CASSVGPDTDTQYF,TRBV9,-,TRBJ2-3,-
TGTGCCAGCAGCTTATATGGCGGGTTGCAAGATACGCAGTATTTT,CASSLYGGLQDTQYF,TRBV7-2,-,TRBJ2-3,-
TGTGCCAGCAGCTTTGGCGGGAGAAGAGATGGTGAGCAGTTCTTC,CASSFGGRRDGEQFF,TRBV11-3,many,TRBJ2-1,TRBD2
TGTGCCAGCAGCCCGATGACCCAGACAGATACGCAGTATTTT,CASSPMTQTDTQYF,TRBV11-3,-,TRBJ2-3,-
TGTGCCAGCAGCCGTTGGCTAGCGGGGGCCGAGAGCTACAATGAGCAGTTCTTC,CASSRWLAGAESYNEQFF,TRBV14,once,TRBJ2-1,TRBD2
TGTGCCAGCACCGCAAGGGGAAGCTACGAGCAGTACTTC,CASTARGSYEQYF,TRBV6-2/TRBV6-3,-,TRBJ2-7,-
TGTGCCAGCTCACCTCCCTTCGTAGCCTCCTACAATGAGCAGTTCTTC,CASSPPFVASYNEQFF,TRBV18,-,TRBJ2-1,-
TGTGCCAGCAGCTTAGGGGGGATCCCCTCTGGAAACACCATATATTTT,CASSLGGIPSGNTIYF,TRBV7-2,-,TRBJ1-3,-
TGTGCCAGCACCAGGACAGGGGAGACTAATGAAAAACTGTTTTTT,CASTRTGETNEKLFF,TRBV6-6,-,TRBJ1-4,TRBD1
TGCGCCAGCAGCCCGCAGGACTGGGGTTCGAGCACAGATACGCAGTATTTT,CASSPQDWGSSTDTQYF,TRBV5-1,-,TRBJ2-3,-
TGTGCCAGCGACAGGGGGTCTGGGGCCAACGTCCTGACTTTC,CASDRGSGANVLTF,TRBV18,-,TRBJ2-6,TRBD1
TGTGCCAGCAGTGCCGACAGTTGGGGGAAGGGGAACACTGAAGCTTTCTTT,CASSADSWGKGNTEAFF,TRBV12-3/TRBV12-4,few,TRBJ1-1,-
TGCAGTGCTAGACCCGTGGGATACAATGAGCAGTTCTTC,CSARPVGYNEQFF,TRBV20-1,-,TRBJ2-1,-
TGTGCCAGTAGTATCACAGGGAAAGGCACTGAAGCTTTCTTT,CASSITGKGTEAFF,TRBV19,few,TRBJ1-1,-
TGTGCCAGCAGCCACGGGAAGAACACTGAAGCTTTCTTT,CASSHGKNTEAFF,TRBV7-2,-,TRBJ1-1,-
TGTGCCGTCAAAGGACAGGACTATGGCTACACCTTC,CAVKGQDYGYTF,TRBV2,few,TRBJ1-2,TRBD1
TGTGCCAGCAGGGCTACAGGGCGAGAGACCCAGTACTTC,CASRATGRETQYF,TRBV13,few,TRBJ2-5,-
TGCGCCAGCAGCTTGAGGACAGGGCCTTACCAAGAGACCCAGTACTTC,CASSLRTGPYQETQYF,TRBV5-1,many,TRBJ2-5,TRBD1
TGCGCCAGCAGCCAAGAGGGACTAGCGGGTAGAAGCTCCTACAATGAGCAGTTCTTC,CASSQEGLAGRSSYNEQFF,TRBV4-3,-,TRBJ2-1,TRBD2
TGTGCCAGCAGCGGAGGACAGGGGGAAGGGGAGACCCAGTACTTC,CASSGGQGEGETQYF,TRBV7-9,few,TRBJ2-5,TRBD1
TGCGCCAGCAGCCAAGCCGTAGCGGGGGCCTCCTACGAGCAGTACTTC,CASSQAVAGASYEQYF,TRBV4-3,few,TRBJ2-7,TRBD2
TGTGCCAGCAGCCAGGGGGGGGAGTACACCGGGGAGCTGTTTTTT,CASSQGGEYTGELFF,TRBV7-6,few,TRBJ2-2,-
TGCGCCAGCAGCCTGCCGGGACAAATCACCGGGGAGCTGTTTTTT,CASSLPGQITGELFF,TRBV5-1,-,TRBJ2-2,-
TGTGCCAGTAGTATGGGCGGTTCAATGGCTTTCTTT,CASSMGGSMAFF,TRBV19,-,TRBJ1-1,-
TGTGCCAGCAGTTTTGGCAGGGGCGGTGGAAACACCATATATTTT,CASSFGRGGGNTIYF,TRBV12-3/TRBV12-4,few,TRBJ1-3,-
TGTGCCAGCAGCCAAGACACCCGGACAGGACTTATCTACGAGCAGTACTTC,CASSQDTRTGLIYEQYF,TRBV3-1,few,TRBJ2-7,TRBD1